This passage covers 10 T cell receptor beta chains from one sample sequenced in a study of cytomegalovirus exposure and HLA in healthy donors. PCR employed 60 Vbeta and 13 Jbeta primers. Assay used: immunoSEQ multiplex PCR; TCRdb lists only in-frame clones, some missing. The sample lists about 130,000 clones, 79% occurring once. The sample comprised PBMCs. Receptors originate from a man aged 18 to 30 in good health and CMV-seronegative.

The gene calls are TRBV27 and TRBJ1-4; D perhaps matches TRBD1 (5 bases). Trimming took 5 bases from V and 8 from J, leaving 15 bases between them. Germline CDR1 MNHEY, CDR2 SMNVEV (reference sequence). The CDR3 runs 14 residues. The CDR3 region has the DNA TGTGCCAGCAGTCCCGGTGGGGGGGAGGAAAAACTGTTTTTT. Its translation: CASSPGGGEEKLFF.

This rearrangement joins TRBV6-4 to TRBJ1-1; TRBD1 aligns across 8 bases. After removal of 0 bases from V and 5 bases from J, the junction contained 5 bases not matched to a gene. The CDR3 length is 15 residues. The germline gives CDR1 MRHNA, CDR2 SNTAGT. The CDR3 region has the DNA TGTGCCAGCAGTGACTCTGACAGGGGAGGAACTGAAGCTTTCTTT. It is translated as CASSDSDRGGTEAFF.

As concerns this clone: The junction departs from germline at one end; a sequencing error may be responsible. This chain uses TRBV10-3 with TRBJ2-2; D perhaps matches TRBD2 (5 bases). Germline V gives CDR1 ENHRY, CDR2 SYGVKD. The CDR3 covers 15 residues. CDR3 region: CASTGGLPNAGELFF. CDR3 in DNA: TGTGCCAGCACTGGCGGACTCCCGAACGCCGGGGAGCTGTTTTTT.

The chain links TRBV12-5 to TRBJ2-3, with D unclear. CDR1 LGHNT and CDR2 FRNRAP come from the germline V gene. The CDR3 is 15 residues long. V lost 1 base to trimming and J lost 0 bases, with 8 bases between them. This CDR3 reads CASGLDFRSTDTQYF. CDR3 nucleotides: TGTGCTAGTGGTTTGGATTTCCGTAGCACAGATACGCAGTATTTT.

On this clone itself: Compared with germline, one end of the junction differs, possibly owing to a read error. The rearrangement joins TRBV7-9 to TRBJ1-4; 9 nucleotides agree with TRBD1. This CDR3 comprises 17 residues. Germline values: CDR1 SEHNR, CDR2 FQNEAQ (reference sequence). DNA of the CDR3: TGTTCCAGCAGCTCGGGACAGGGAGGGTCGGCTAATGAAAAACTGTTTTTT. The encoded protein is CSSSSGQGGSANEKLFF.

The V call is TRBV2, the J call TRBJ1-1; 8 bases align to TRBD1. Trimming at V came to 2 bases and at J to 2 bases, leaving 4 bases not matched to a gene. The CDR3 is 15 amino acids. CDR1 and CDR2 (germline): SNHLY, FYNNEI. For the CDR3, the DNA is TGTGCCAGCAGTGAAAGACCAGGGGGCAACACTGAAGCTTTCTTT. Translated: CASSERPGGNTEAFF. The full variable domain, its missing parts supplied by reference TRBV2 and TRBJ1-1, is EPEVTQTPSHQVTQMGQEVILRCVPISNHLYFYWYRQILGQKVEFLVSFYNNEISEKSEIFDDQFSVERPDGSNFTLKIRSTKLEDSAMYFCASSERPGGNTEAFFGQGTRLTVV.

This chain joins TRBV5-1 and TRBJ2-1; the match to TRBD2 covers 9 bases. Germline trimming cut 4 bases from V and 5 bases from J; bases unmatched to any gene: 7. This CDR3 contains 15 residues. Per germline, CDR1 SGHRS and CDR2 YFSETQ. The CDR3 reads CASSHRLAGNNEQFF. The CDR3 nucleotides read TGCGCCAGCAGCCACAGGCTAGCGGGAAACAATGAGCAGTTCTTC.

This clone was seen a handful of times. The V gene is TRBV5-1, the J gene TRBJ2-5, with 8 bases identical to TRBD2. The V and J ends lost 5 bases and 5 bases, in that order; junction bases with no gene match: 2. Germline V gene sequence: CDR1 SGHRS, CDR2 YFSETQ. This CDR3 comprises 12 residues. As DNA, the CDR3 is TGCGCCAGCAGTCCGGGGGGGGAGACCCAGTACTTC. Its translation is CASSPGGETQYF.

J is TRBJ1-1 and V is TRBV14, with TRBD1 matching 9 bases. The CDR3 consists of 15 residues. The junction had 5 bases not matched to a gene; V was cut back by 6 bases and J by 0 bases. Germline V gene sequence: CDR1 SGHDN, CDR2 FVKESK. In DNA form, the CDR3 reads TGTGCCAGCAGTCGGGACAGGGCATTGAACACTGAAGCTTTCTTT. Protein sequence: CASSRDRALNTEAFF.

The chain combines TRBV15 with TRBJ2-7, with 8 positions matching TRBD2. With 8 bases clipped from V and 9 bases from J, the junction kept 6 bases outside the gene matches. CDR1 and CDR2 (germline): LNHNV, YYDKDF (reference sequence). The CDR3 sequence is 11 residues long. The CDR3 spells CATRGGLRQYV. The CDR3 nucleotides are TGTGCCACCCGGGGGGGCTTAAGGCAGTACGTC.